One and the same sample provided the 21 T cell receptor beta chains below, sequenced in a study of blood T cells in healthy people across ages. Next came a second PCR, run for about 7 to 12 cycles, which used a sample-barcoded 5' primer along with a J-beta primer mix. MiXCR, applied by TCRdb to the 5' RACE reads, yields one record per CDR3 protein. The sample contains hundreds of thousands of distinct CDR3 sequences, around 21% of which appear only once. The sample taken for sequencing was blood. These receptor sequences come from an older man in good health.

V gene TRBV19 combines with J gene TRBJ1-2; D uncertain. V was clipped by 4 bases and J by 8 bases, with 14 bases between them. This CDR3 comprises 13 residues. CDR1 is LNHDA, CDR2 SQIVND, per germline (reference sequence). The CDR3 spells CASSTRASSGYTF. The CDR3 DNA follows: TGTGCCAGTAGTACCCGGGCCTCGTCCGGCTACACCTTC.

In this sample, this clonotype turned up a few times. This chain links TRBV13 with TRBJ2-3, with 7 bases matching TRBD1. V lost 5 bases and J lost 4; bases outside the gene matches: 3. Germline assignment: CDR1 PRHDT and CDR2 FYEKMQ (reference sequence). The CDR3 loop spans 13 amino acids. The CDR3 here is CASSSQGADTQYF. The CDR3 DNA reads as TGTGCCAGCAGCAGCCAGGGGGCAGATACGCAGTATTTT.

The chain recombines TRBV29-1 with TRBJ2-3; 10 positions agree with TRBD1. The CDR3 loop spans 14 amino acids. Germline V gene lookup returns CDR1 SQVTM and CDR2 ANQGSEA. The junction had 6 bases not matched to a gene; V was cut back by 6 bases and J by 3 bases. CDR3 in amino acids: CSVSGQGVTDTQYF. The CDR3 region has the DNA TGCAGCGTCTCCGGACAGGGGGTGACAGATACGCAGTATTTT.

This clonotype has just a few counts. The J gene is TRBJ1-4, the V gene TRBV2, with D possibly being TRBD1 (5 bases). V gave up 6 bases and J gave up 8 bases, with 19 bases separating them. There are 15 residues in the CDR3. Germline-derived CDR1 and CDR2 are SNHLY and FYNNEI. The CDR3 is CASSQGAGRTEKLFF. The DNA for the CDR3 is TGTGCCAGCAGCCAGGGAGCAGGGAGAACGGAAAAACTGTTTTTT.

V usage is TRBV3-1 and J usage is TRBJ1-2; TRBD1 is a possible D gene (5 bases). V shed 0 bases and J shed 4 bases, with 9 bases lying between them. The CDR3 loop spans 14 amino acids. Germline CDR1 reads LGHDT; CDR2 reads YNNKEL (reference sequence). CDR3: CASSQEGQFYGYTF. The DNA for the CDR3 is TGTGCCAGCAGCCAAGAGGGGCAGTTCTATGGCTACACCTTC.

This clonotype has ten or more counts. This rearrangement joins TRBV7-9 to TRBJ1-5; 7 nucleotides align to TRBD1. This CDR3 contains 13 residues. The germline CDR1 and CDR2 sequences are SEHNR and FQNEAQ (reference sequence). Trimming removed 5 bases from V and 5 bases from J; junction bases left unmatched: 3. Written as DNA, the CDR3 is TGTGCCAGCAGCAAAGACAGGGATCAGCCCCAGCATTTT. It codes for CASSKDRDQPQHF.

This clonotype came up a few times. The gene calls are TRBV19 and TRBJ2-5, with 9 bases identical to TRBD1. The V gene's germline CDR1 is LNHDA and CDR2 SQIVND (reference sequence). The length of the CDR3 is 16 residues. V lost 4 bases, J lost 5 bases, and 11 bases stayed unmatched. This CDR3 is CASSSDRDRAWETQYF. CDR3 in DNA: TGTGCCAGTAGTAGTGACCGGGACAGGGCTTGGGAGACCCAGTACTTC. Full variable domain (missing parts from reference TRBV19 and TRBJ2-5): DGGITQSPKYLFRKEGQNVTLSCEQNLNHDAMYWYRQDPGQGLRLIYYSQIVNDFQKGDIAEGYSVSREKKESFPLTVTSAQKNPTAFYLCASSSDRDRAWETQYFGPGTRLLVL.

V gene TRBV7-2 combines with J gene TRBJ1-2, with 9 bases lining up with TRBD1. The J segment lost 4 bases and the V segment lost 4 bases, leaving 4 bases of the junction unmatched. The CDR3 runs 14 residues. The germline V gene encodes CDR1 SGHTA and CDR2 FQGNSA. This chain's CDR3 is CASSSGTGPYGYTF. CDR3 sequence (DNA): TGTGCCAGCAGCTCCGGGACAGGGCCCTATGGCTACACCTTC.

This chain connects TRBV5-5 to TRBJ2-7, with 7 bases lining up with TRBD1. Trimming took 3 bases from V and 2 from J; bases not matched to a gene: 8. CDR1 is SGHKS, CDR2 YYEKEE, per germline (reference sequence). The CDR3 loop spans 15 amino acids. This CDR3 is CASSSGTAVPYEQYF. Written as DNA, the CDR3 is TGTGCCAGCAGCTCAGGGACAGCCGTCCCCTACGAGCAGTACTTC.

The gene calls are TRBV7-2 and TRBJ2-7; unclear D gene. The V gene's germline CDR1 is SGHTA and CDR2 FQGNSA. V was trimmed by 4 bases and J by 4 bases, leaving 8 bases between them. This CDR3 contains 12 residues. This CDR3 is CASSYAPYEQYF. The CDR3 coding sequence is TGTGCCAGCAGCTACGCTCCTTACGAGCAGTACTTC.

This clonotype has just one count. The chain has TRBV9 and TRBJ2-1; 7 bases align to TRBD2. Germline CDR1 reads SGDLS; CDR2 reads YYNGEE. V lost 2 bases and J lost 5; bases outside the gene matches: 7. There are 15 residues in the CDR3. CDR3 sequence reads: CASSVAAGVNNEQFF. Written as DNA, the CDR3 is TGTGCCAGCAGCGTGGCGGCGGGAGTAAACAATGAGCAGTTCTTC. Supplemented by reference TRBV9 and TRBJ2-1, the full variable domain reads DSGVTQTPKHLITATGQRVTLRCSPRSGDLSVYWYQQSLDQGLQFLIQYYNGEERAKGNILERFSAQQFPDLHSELNLSSLELGDSALYFCASSVAAGVNNEQFFGPGTRLTVL.

The chain has TRBV6-2 or TRBV6-3 and TRBJ2-5; TRBD2 aligns across 11 bases. TRBJ2-7 explains the end of the DNA better; the J call may be wrong. Germline V gene data show CDR1 as MNHEY and CDR2 as SVGEGT. This CDR3 comprises 17 residues. Here the CDR3 DNA reads TGTGCCAGCGGACGACTAGCGGGAAAAACTAGCTCCTACGAGCAGTACTTC. Translating it yields CASGRLAGKTSSYEQYF.

V is TRBV4-1 and J is TRBJ2-2; the D gene is possibly TRBD2 (5 bases). The V end was cut by 3 bases, the J end by 2 bases, with 10 bases between. The CDR3 contains 15 residues. Germline-derived CDR1 and CDR2 are MGHRA and YSYEKL. CDR3 DNA sequence: TGCGCCAGCAGCCACGGGAAGGCCAACACCGGGGAGCTGTTTTTT. Translated: CASSHGKANTGELFF.

Many counts were recorded for this clonotype. The chain links TRBV5-6 to TRBJ2-4; D remains ambiguous. CDR1 and CDR2 (germline): SGHDT, YYEEEE. The V gene lost 2 bases and the J gene lost 6 bases, with 9 bases spanning the gap. This CDR3 is 13 amino acids long. CDR3 in amino acids: CASSLVPINIQYF. The CDR3 nucleotides are TGTGCCAGCAGCTTAGTACCGATAAACATTCAGTACTTC.

This clonotype was seen a few times. V gene TRBV6-1 combines with J gene TRBJ2-2, with TRBD2 matching 8 bases. Germline CDR1 MNHNS, CDR2 SASEGT. The CDR3 sequence is 18 residues long. The V and J ends lost 7 bases and 0 bases, in that order; junction bases with no gene match: 13. The CDR3 loop reads CASKASSGKHANTGELFF. The DNA of the CDR3 is TGTGCCAGCAAGGCCAGTAGCGGGAAACACGCGAACACCGGGGAGCTGTTTTTT.

This rearrangement joins TRBV28 to TRBJ1-5; 10 positions match TRBD1. Unmatched junction bases numbered 6, after V lost 7 bases and J lost 6 bases. Per the germline V gene, CDR1 is MDHEN and CDR2 is SYDVKM. This CDR3 region has 14 residues. The DNA of the CDR3 is TGTGCCAGCATGCGACAGGGGGCGATTCAGCCCCAGCATTTT. Its protein is CASMRQGAIQPQHF.

Only a few counts were recorded for this clonotype. The chain joins TRBV7-8 to TRBJ2-1; 9 nucleotides agree with TRBD2. V lost 5 bases, J lost 6 bases, and 11 bases stayed unmatched. The CDR3 sequence is 16 residues long. Germline CDR1 reads SGHVS; CDR2 reads FQNEAQ. CDR3 sequence reads: CASSGPGTSSSNEQFF. DNA for the CDR3: TGTGCCAGCAGCGGACCCGGGACTAGCTCTTCCAATGAGCAGTTCTTC. Drawing the rest from reference TRBV7-8 and TRBJ2-1, the complete variable domain is GAGVSQSPRYKVAKRGQDVALRCDPISGHVSLFWYQQALGQGPEFLTYFQNEAQLDKSGLPSDRFFAERPEGSVSTLKIQRTQQEDSAVYLCASSGPGTSSSNEQFFGPGTRLTVL.

The rearrangement joins TRBV10-3 to TRBJ2-3, with 12 bases aligning to TRBD2. The V gene's germline CDR1 is ENHRY and CDR2 SYGVKD. Unmatched junction bases numbered 5, after V lost 3 bases and J lost 4 bases. This CDR3 comprises 16 residues. CDR3 region: CAISEILAGGPDTQYF. The CDR3, as DNA: TGTGCCATCAGTGAAATCCTAGCGGGAGGGCCAGATACGCAGTATTTT.

The chain is built from TRBV6-6 and TRBJ2-4, with 10 nucleotides matching TRBD2. Germline V gene lookup returns CDR1 MNHNY and CDR2 SVGAGI (reference sequence). The CDR3 sequence is 17 residues long. Losses at the gene ends were 0 bases for V and 0 bases for J; bases not matched to a gene: 2. The CDR3 sequence: CASSYSGLAEAKNIQYF. The CDR3 DNA is TGTGCCAGCAGTTACTCAGGACTAGCGGAAGCCAAAAACATTCAGTACTTC.

This clonotype was seen many times. This chain uses TRBV29-1 with TRBJ2-1; D might be TRBD1 (6 bases). Germline V gene lookup returns CDR1 SQVTM and CDR2 ANQGSEA. The CDR3 extends over 11 amino acids. V shed 5 bases and J shed 8 bases, with 10 bases lying between them. The DNA of the CDR3 is TGCAGCGTTTCACAGGGCTATGAGCAGTTCTTC. Its protein product is CSVSQGYEQFF.

The J gene is TRBJ2-7, the V gene TRBV20-1; 8 nucleotides match TRBD1. The J segment lost 2 bases and the V segment lost 6 bases, leaving 3 bases of the junction unmatched. Looked up from germline, CDR1 is DFQATT and CDR2 is SNEGSKA (reference sequence). CDR3 length: 12 amino acids. CDR3 DNA sequence: TGCAGTGCGGAGACAGGGGCCTACGAGCAGTACTTC. Its translation is CSAETGAYEQYF.